This T cell receptor (beta chain) was profiled in a study of blood T cells in healthy people across ages. Trimming cost V 11 bases and J 7 bases; bases outside gene matches: 11. Germline loops: CDR1 MGHDK, CDR2 SYGVNS. The CDR3 runs to 12 residues. Through a sample-barcoded 5' primer and a J-beta primer mix, a second PCR was run for about 7 to 12 cycles. MiXCR, run by TCRdb on the 5' RACE reads, gives a single entry per CDR3 protein. The sample contains 1.4 million to 1.5 million distinct CDR3 sequences, approximately 42% of which appear only once. The receptor's source is a woman between 18 and 30 years old in good health. Sequenced material: blood. The chain carries TRBV25-1 and TRBJ2-7; 7 positions agree with TRBD2. The CDR3 loop reads CAAGRGSAEQYF. In nucleotides, the CDR3 is TGTGCCGCCGGGCGGGGGTCTGCTGAGCAGTACTTC.